This record looks at one T cell receptor (beta chain) sequence and its context. What this receptor recognizes is not known. Base qualities are not recorded, but no much larger clone differs from it by a single base. This sample is drawn from a study of cytomegalovirus exposure and HLA in healthy donors (dated by TCRdb to 2016 to 2017). Notes on the research overall: An earlier analysis of about 560 of the donors reported roughly 300 Gb of sequence data and 117 million unique TCR beta sequences obtained from about 180 million T cells. Approximately 300 gigabases of sequencing data and 70 million to 95 million unique TCR sequences made up an early release that covered 640 HLA-typed donors. A later genetic analysis took genome-wide SNP genotypes for about three fifths of the 666 donors and used that subset as a discovery cohort. The study aimed to test whether cataloging public T cell receptors could reveal signatures of past pathogen exposure. Because of strong linkage in the cohort, four to six DR-DQ haplotypes were treated as single units for association and clustering. The study used immunosequencing to profile the T cell repertoires of around 600 subjects and linked those repertoires to cytomegalovirus serostatus. In a later analysis, previously published TCR beta repertoires from some 640 donors were re-analyzed and high-resolution HLA genotyping was added so that TCR occurrence patterns could be studied. The number of donors typed differed by locus, with about 629-640 for A, B, C, DRB1 and DQB1, approximately 500 for DQA1, 600 to 610 for DPA1, and some 450 for DPB1. In the later analysis, no new phenotypic data were used to find candidate immune exposures; instead, reliance was placed on TCR beta sequences and their occurrence across donors. A separate validation cohort of approximately 130 different subjects was used in addition to the roughly 670-subject first cohort. Every repertoire in the discovery cohort had been generated on one and the same sequencing platform. Donor age, sex, ethnicity and CMV serostatus were compiled alongside the repertoire data. In an earlier analysis of 587 of the donors, high-throughput TCR beta sequencing was used to judge whether each TCR beta V gene segment behaved as functional or pseudogenic. Class I and class II HLA loci were covered by the typing at four-digit resolution. Of the roughly 400 genotyped donors, 65% to 90% were placed in the genetic ancestry cluster associated with self-reported Caucasian donors. Among about 360 genotyped donors of the cohort, an average of 235,054 unique TCR beta nucleotide sequences were sequenced per donor, roughly 18% of them non-productive. High-throughput TCR immunosequencing, statistical association of individual TCRs with disease status, and machine learning were combined to predict cytomegalovirus infection status. On the study overall, not on this receptor specifically: In a later analysis, HLA-associated TCR beta chains showed more clonal expansion and lower generation probabilities than non-associated chains that were equally common. Most TCR sequences were observed very rarely across donors, whereas some public TCRs were present in many individuals. A further reported finding was that TCR beta sequences accurately predicted the HLA-A and HLA-B alleles for most subjects in the first cohort. A cluster of highly shared sequence variants was judged likely to be a technical artifact of the sequencing pipeline. Because the 87-base-pair reads could not distinguish some IMGT-functional V segments, including TRBV6-2 and TRBV6-3, those segments were excluded. In a later analysis, several top co-occurrence clusters were reported to appear linked to parvovirus B19, influenza, CMV and Epstein-Barr virus. According to a later analysis, most CMV-associated TCR beta chains appeared to be HLA-restricted, and the HLA associations seemed to be driven largely by CMV exposure. Only TCR beta chains were sequenced in this cohort, and the absence of alpha or paired-chain data limited detectable features. Sequencing depth was assumed to be roughly uniform across donors in the presence/absence analyses, though that assumption may not hold. V-gene and J-gene trimming of TCR beta chains was associated with a missense DCLRE1C variant in a later genetic analysis, and the association was replicated in an independent cohort. A later genetic analysis reported fewer N-insertions in productive TCRs among donors in an Asian-associated ancestry cluster than the 666-donor mean. An earlier analysis of approximately 500 of the donors showed that most TCR beta V segments appeared in productive rearrangements either about 90% or about 30% of the time, which broadly matched IMGT annotations. Over 15 rarely observed V segments, including chromosome 9 orphons, were excluded from the earlier analysis of about 500 of the donors because counts were too low. When HLA alleles, especially DR and DQ, strongly co-occurred, attributing TCR associations to individual alleles was difficult. A later analysis associated 16,951 TCR beta sequences with specific HLA alleles at a false discovery rate of 0.05. It was suggested by the authors that the approach could potentially be generalized to other disease states and immunological phenotypes. The classifier was reported to diagnose cytomegalovirus status with high specificity and sensitivity in both the original cohort and the validation cohort. CMV serostatus was the only immune exposure information available for the cohort. A later analysis found that TCR association rates varied across HLA loci, with DRB1 alleles showing the most associated TCRs and HLA-C alleles the fewest. Because some donors lacked HLA typing at each locus, the association tests relied only on the typed subset. In the study, 164 TCR beta chains were listed as associated with cytomegalovirus. Correlated functional status among segregating V segments might reflect linkage disequilibrium, but an unknown experimental factor could not be ruled out. In vitro tests confirmed that three of the cytomegalovirus-associated TCR beta chains recognize cytomegalovirus antigens.

V loses 5 bases, J loses 3 bases, and the germline ends lie 16 bases apart. From its cysteine to its phenylalanine, the CDR3 spans 15 amino acids. Only CDR3 DNA is held: 45 bases, read in frame from base 1. Based on the germline V gene (reference sequence), the CDR1 and CDR2 sequences are SEHNR and FQNEAQ. In total, fewer than 750 healthy bone marrow donors made up the cohort. At the time of sampling, every cohort member was nominally healthy, though immune exposures that went unrecorded were likely present. The donor tested CMV seronegative and was one of the 352 seronegative cohort members. A peripheral blood sample was provided by each donor, and peripheral blood mononuclear cells were used for TCR beta sequencing. The Qiagen DNeasy Blood Extraction Kit was used to extract genomic DNA from the blood cell samples. The method behind the library was the immunoSEQ multiplex PCR assay. A mixture of 60 forward primers for TCR Vbeta segments and 13 reverse primers for TCR Jbeta segments was used in the multiplex PCR. A multiplex PCR assay on genomic DNA amplified the CDR3 region of rearranged TCR beta genes. Amplified TCR beta libraries were sequenced as 87-base-pair reads on the Illumina HiSeq System. The study's processing was this. In a later analysis, around 80 million unique TCR beta chains were counted across the 500 to 850 repertoires, and roughly 11 million of these chains were shared by at least two donors. To remove PCR and sequencing errors, raw reads were error-corrected and collapsed into unique sequences using a nearest-neighbor algorithm that merged closely related sequences. Alignment of CDR3 sequences to IMGT reference sequences was used to assign V, D and J gene segments. For a sequence to be retained, a match of at least six nucleotides to both a V gene segment and a J gene segment was required. Rearrangements were classified as productive when the CDR3 lacked stop codons and remained in frame with V and J, and all other rearrangements were classified as non-productive. CDR3 was defined by IMGT convention, running from the second conserved V-encoded cysteine to the conserved J-encoded phenylalanine. The earlier analysis of approximately 590 of the donors excluded any sequence lacking an unambiguous match to a single V gene segment. An earlier analysis of approximately 590 of the donors classified V segments as functional when productive rearrangements were above 56.7% and as segregating when the standard deviation between donors was above 5%. A statistical classification framework was built to diagnose cytomegalovirus status from the catalog of TCR beta chain sequences. A later analysis assigned V and J genes by comparing TCR nucleotide sequences with IMGT/GENE-DB human TR gene sequences. Using the TCRdist pipeline, a later analysis assigned CDR3 sequences along with most-parsimonious VDJ recombination scenarios. In a later analysis, every TCR beta chain was defined by the combination of its CDR3 amino acid sequence and its V-gene family, and reads without a unique V-gene family were dropped. In a later analysis, 500 to 700 highly shared, low-generation-probability nucleotide sequences were removed to address suspected cross-contamination and a sequencing artifact. In a later analysis, a clonal expansion index for each public chain was calculated from normalized within-repertoire ranks of inferred template counts. In a later analysis, generation probabilities were computed with a VDJ recombination model fitted to out-of-frame rearrangements, and the resulting probabilities were checked against IGoR. In a later analysis, hypergeometric tests were used to score TCR-TCR, TCR-HLA and TCR-CMV co-occurrence, with a repertoire-size bias correction applied to TCR pairs. In a later analysis, false discovery rates were estimated by permuting HLA or CMV assignments 20 times. In a later analysis, co-occurring TCRs were grouped using DBSCAN, and TCRdist sequence similarity was added for clustering within HLA-allele-positive subsets. Co-occurrence clustering excluded repertoires with fewer than 30,000 or more than 120,000 public chains, plus five with anomalous nucleotide sharing. TCRdb re-hosts the immuneACCESS table, in-frame sequences only. Its copies lack some clones; in the studies checked, an unresolved V gene accounts for under half of them, and the cause for the rest is not known. V and J calls and clone size are those listed in that table; D and trimming were worked out from the DNA. The sample yields roughly 160,000 clones; 84% were counted once. Together, the top ten hold around 1% of the sample.

Sequencing input: PBMCs. The source is a man younger than 45 in good health and CMV-seronegative. The receptor chain draws on TRBV7-9 and TRBJ1-1, with the identity of the D gene unclear. The sequenced DNA: TGTGCCAGCAGCAGCACAGTGGGTCACTACACTGAAGCTTTCTTT. Its protein product is CASSSTVGHYTEAFF.